The 3 T cell receptor beta chains reported below all come from one sample, sequenced in a study of molecular identifiers for immune sequencing clone quantification. One entry per CDR3 protein, called by TCRdb with MiXCR from the PCR reads. The profile shows under 600,000 distinct CDR3 sequences, roughly 26% of them singletons. Sequencing used naive CD8+ T cells from blood, with Jurkat cell RNA spiked in. Regarding subset: FACS-sorted CD8+CD4-CCR7+CD45RA+ naive T cells. These TCRs come from a human donor in good health. Some libraries in this study had Jurkat cell RNA spiked in.

The CDR3 protein is CASSLYAREIGTDTQYF. For the CDR3, the DNA is TGTGCCAGCAGCTTATATGCCAGGGAGATTGGGACAGATACGCAGTATTTT. The gene calls are TRBV7-3 and TRBJ2-3; D may correspond to TRBD1 or TRBD2 (5 bases each). The CDR3 consists of 17 residues. V gave up 2 bases and J gave up 3 bases, with 18 bases separating them. CDR1 is SGHTA and CDR2 is FQGTGA in the germline V gene.

This clonotype was found many times. This chain links TRBV6-5 with TRBJ2-7, with 7 bases that match TRBD1. Germline-derived CDR1 and CDR2 are MNHEY and SVGAGI. The CDR3 totals 13 residues. The ends lost 6 bases at V and 6 bases at J; junction bases unmatched: 8. The DNA of the CDR3 is TGTGCCAGCAGATCCGGGACAGTACTCGAGCAGTACTTC. Its translation: CASRSGTVLEQYF.

This clonotype was picked up many times. The V gene is TRBV5-1, the J gene TRBJ1-1; 10 bases map to TRBD1. J gave up 6 bases and V 3 bases, and 2 bases lay outside the gene matches. From germline, CDR1 is SGHRS and CDR2 YFSETQ. The CDR3 spans 13 residues. The CDR3 DNA reads as TGCGCCAGCAGCTGGGACAGGGGTGCTGAAGCTTTCTTT. This codes for CASSWDRGAEAFF.